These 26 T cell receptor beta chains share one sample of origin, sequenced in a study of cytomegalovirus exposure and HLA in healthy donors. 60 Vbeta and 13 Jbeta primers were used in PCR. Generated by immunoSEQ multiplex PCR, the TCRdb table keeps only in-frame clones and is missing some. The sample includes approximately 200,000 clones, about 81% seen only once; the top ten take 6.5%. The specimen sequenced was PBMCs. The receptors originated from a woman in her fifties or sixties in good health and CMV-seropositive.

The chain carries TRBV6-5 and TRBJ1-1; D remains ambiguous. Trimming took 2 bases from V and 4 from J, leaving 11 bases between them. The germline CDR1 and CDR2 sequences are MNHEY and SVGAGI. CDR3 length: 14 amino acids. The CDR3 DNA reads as TGTGCCAGCAGTTACGAGGGTTTGGGCACTGAAGCTTTCTTT. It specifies CASSYEGLGTEAFF.

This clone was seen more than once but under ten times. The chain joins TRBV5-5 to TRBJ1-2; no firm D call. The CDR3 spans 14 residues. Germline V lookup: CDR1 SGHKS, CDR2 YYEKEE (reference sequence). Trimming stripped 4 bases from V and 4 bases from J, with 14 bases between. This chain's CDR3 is CASSLGSEGYGYTF. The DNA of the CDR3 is TGTGCCAGCAGCCTTGGGTCTGAGGGCTATGGCTACACCTTC.

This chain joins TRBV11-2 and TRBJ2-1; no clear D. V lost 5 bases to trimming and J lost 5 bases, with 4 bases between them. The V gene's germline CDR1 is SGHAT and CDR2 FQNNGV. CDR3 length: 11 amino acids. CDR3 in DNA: TGTGCCAGCAGCCTCCACAATGAGCAGTTCTTC. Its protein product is CASSLHNEQFF.

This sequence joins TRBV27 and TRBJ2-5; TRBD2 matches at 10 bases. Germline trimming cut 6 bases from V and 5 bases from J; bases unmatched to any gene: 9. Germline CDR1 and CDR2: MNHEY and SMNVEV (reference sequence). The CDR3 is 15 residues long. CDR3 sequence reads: CASSSTSGPKETQYF. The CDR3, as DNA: TGTGCCAGCAGCTCGACTAGCGGGCCCAAGGAGACCCAGTACTTC.

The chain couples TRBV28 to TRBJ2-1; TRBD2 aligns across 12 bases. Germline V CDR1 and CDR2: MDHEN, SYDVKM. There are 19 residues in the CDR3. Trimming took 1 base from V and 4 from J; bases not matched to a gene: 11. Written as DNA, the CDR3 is TGTGCCAGCAGTTTATTAACCCCGACTAGCGGGGGCTCTTACAATGAGCAGTTCTTC. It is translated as CASSLLTPTSGGSYNEQFF. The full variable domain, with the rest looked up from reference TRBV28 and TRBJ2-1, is DVKVTQSSRYLVKRTGEKVFLECVQDMDHENMFWYRQDPGLGLRLIYFSYDVKMKEKGDIPEGYSVSREKKERFSLILESASTNQTSMYLCASSLLTPTSGGSYNEQFFGPGTRLTVL.

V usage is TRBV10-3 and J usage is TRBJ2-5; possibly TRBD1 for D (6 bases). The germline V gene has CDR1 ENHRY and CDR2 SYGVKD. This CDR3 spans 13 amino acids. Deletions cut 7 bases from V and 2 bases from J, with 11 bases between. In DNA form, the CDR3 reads TGTGCCATCACCGGACAGCTTCAAGAGACCCAGTACTTC. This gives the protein CAITGQLQETQYF.

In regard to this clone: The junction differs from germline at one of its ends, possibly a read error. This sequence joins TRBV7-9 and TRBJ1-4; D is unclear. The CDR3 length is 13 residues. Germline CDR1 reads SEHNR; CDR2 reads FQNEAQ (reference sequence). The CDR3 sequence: CSSSAGVREKLFF. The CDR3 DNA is TGTTCCAGCAGCGCGGGAGTTCGGGAAAAACTGTTTTTT. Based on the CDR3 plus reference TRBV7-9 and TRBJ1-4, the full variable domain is DTGVSQNPRHKITKRGQNVTFRCDPISEHNRLYWYRQTLGQGPEFLTYFQNEAQLEKSRLLSDRFSAERPKGSFSTLEIQRTEQGDSAMYLCSSSAGVREKLFFGSGTQLSVL.

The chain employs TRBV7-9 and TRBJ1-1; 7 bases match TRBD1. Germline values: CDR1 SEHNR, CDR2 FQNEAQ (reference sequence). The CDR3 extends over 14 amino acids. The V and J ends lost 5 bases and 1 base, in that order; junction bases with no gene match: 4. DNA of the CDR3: TGTGCCAGCAGCCGCTGGACAGGGAACACTGAAGCTTTCTTT. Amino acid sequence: CASSRWTGNTEAFF.

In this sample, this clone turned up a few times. CDR3 protein: CATLQLSYGYTF. CDR3 nucleotide sequence: TGTGCCACCTTACAGCTTTCCTATGGCTACACCTTC. V usage is TRBV6-5 and J usage is TRBJ1-2; D is unresolved. Germline CDR1 reads MNHEY; CDR2 reads SVGAGI. The CDR3 covers 12 residues. Between the trimmed V and J ends, which lost 10 bases and 4 bases, there was a span of 13 bases.

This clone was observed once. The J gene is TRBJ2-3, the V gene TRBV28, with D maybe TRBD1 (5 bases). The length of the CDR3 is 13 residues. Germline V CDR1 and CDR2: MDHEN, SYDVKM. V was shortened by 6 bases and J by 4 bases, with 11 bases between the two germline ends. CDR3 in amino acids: CASSSQGADTQYF. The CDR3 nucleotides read TGTGCCAGCAGCTCCCAGGGTGCAGATACGCAGTATTTT. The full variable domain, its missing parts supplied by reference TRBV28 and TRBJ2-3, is DVKVTQSSRYLVKRTGEKVFLECVQDMDHENMFWYRQDPGLGLRLIYFSYDVKMKEKGDIPEGYSVSREKKERFSLILESASTNQTSMYLCASSSQGADTQYFGPGTRLTVL.

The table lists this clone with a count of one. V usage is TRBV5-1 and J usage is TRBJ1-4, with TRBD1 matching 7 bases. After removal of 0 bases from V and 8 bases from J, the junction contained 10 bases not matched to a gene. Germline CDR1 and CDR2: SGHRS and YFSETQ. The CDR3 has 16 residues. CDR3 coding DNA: TGCGCCAGCAGCTTGGGGTATGACAGGGTTCTCGAAAAACTGTTTTTT. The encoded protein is CASSLGYDRVLEKLFF.

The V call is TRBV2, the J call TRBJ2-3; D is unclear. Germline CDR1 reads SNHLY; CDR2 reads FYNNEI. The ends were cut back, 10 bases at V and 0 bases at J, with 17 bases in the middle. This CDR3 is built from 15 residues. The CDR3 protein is CATTFLVSSTDTQYF. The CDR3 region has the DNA TGTGCCACCACTTTCCTGGTTTCTAGCACAGATACGCAGTATTTT.

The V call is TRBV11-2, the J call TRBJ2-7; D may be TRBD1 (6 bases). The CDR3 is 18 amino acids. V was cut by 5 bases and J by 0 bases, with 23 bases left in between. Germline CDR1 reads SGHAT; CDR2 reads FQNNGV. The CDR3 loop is CASSIMPGARLFSYEQYF. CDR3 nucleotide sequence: TGTGCCAGCAGCATAATGCCAGGGGCGCGACTCTTCTCCTACGAGCAGTACTTC.

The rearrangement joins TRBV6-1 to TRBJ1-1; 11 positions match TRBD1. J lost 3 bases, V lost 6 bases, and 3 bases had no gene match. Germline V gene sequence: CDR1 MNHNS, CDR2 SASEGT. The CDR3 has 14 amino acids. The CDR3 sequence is CASSRDRGDTEAFF. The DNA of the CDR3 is TGTGCCAGCAGCCGGGACAGGGGGGACACTGAAGCTTTCTTT.

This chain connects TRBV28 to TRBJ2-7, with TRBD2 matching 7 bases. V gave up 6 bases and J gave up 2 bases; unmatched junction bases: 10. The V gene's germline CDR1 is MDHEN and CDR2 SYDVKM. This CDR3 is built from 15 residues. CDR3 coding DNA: TGTGCCAGCAGACTTTCTAGCGGATTAACCTACGAGCAGTACTTC. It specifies CASRLSSGLTYEQYF.

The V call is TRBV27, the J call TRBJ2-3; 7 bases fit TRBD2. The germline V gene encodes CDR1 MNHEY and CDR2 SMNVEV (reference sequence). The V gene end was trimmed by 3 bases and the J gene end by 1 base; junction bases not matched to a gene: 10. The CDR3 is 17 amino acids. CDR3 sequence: CASSFFSRLAGTDTQYF. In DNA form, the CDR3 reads TGTGCCAGCAGTTTCTTTTCTCGGCTAGCGGGCACAGATACGCAGTATTTT.

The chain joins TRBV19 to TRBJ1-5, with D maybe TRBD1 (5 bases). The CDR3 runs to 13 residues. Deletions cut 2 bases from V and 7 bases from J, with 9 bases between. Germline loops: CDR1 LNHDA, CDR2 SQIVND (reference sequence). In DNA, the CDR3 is TGTGCCAGTAGTATAAGGGGTCAGCAGCCCCAGCATTTT. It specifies CASSIRGQQPQHF.

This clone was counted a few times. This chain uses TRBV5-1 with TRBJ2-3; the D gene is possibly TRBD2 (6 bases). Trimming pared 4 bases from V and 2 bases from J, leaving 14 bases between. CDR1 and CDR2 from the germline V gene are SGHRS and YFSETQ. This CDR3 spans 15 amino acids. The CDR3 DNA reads TGCGCCAGCAGCGGCCGGGACTTAAACACAGATACGCAGTATTTT. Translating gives CASSGRDLNTDTQYF.

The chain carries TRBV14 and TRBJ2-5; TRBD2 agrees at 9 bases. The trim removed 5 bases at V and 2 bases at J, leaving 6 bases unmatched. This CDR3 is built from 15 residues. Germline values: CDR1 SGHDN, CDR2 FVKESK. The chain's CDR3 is CASSSAAGGQETQYF. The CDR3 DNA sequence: TGTGCCAGCAGCTCGGCAGCGGGGGGTCAAGAGACCCAGTACTTC. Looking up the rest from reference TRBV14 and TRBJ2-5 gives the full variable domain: EAGVTQFPSHSVIEKGQTVTLRCDPISGHDNLYWYRRVMGKEIKFLLHFVKESKQDESGMPNNRFLAERTGGTYSTLKVQPAELEDSGVYFCASSSAAGGQETQYFGPGTRLLVL.

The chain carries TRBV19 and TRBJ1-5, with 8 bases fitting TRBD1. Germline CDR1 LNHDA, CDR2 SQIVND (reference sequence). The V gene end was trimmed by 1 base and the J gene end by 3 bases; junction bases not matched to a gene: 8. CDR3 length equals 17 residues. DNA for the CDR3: TGTGCCAGTAGTATAGGGGGAGGACAGGGTAACAATCAGCCCCAGCATTTT. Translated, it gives CASSIGGGQGNNQPQHF.

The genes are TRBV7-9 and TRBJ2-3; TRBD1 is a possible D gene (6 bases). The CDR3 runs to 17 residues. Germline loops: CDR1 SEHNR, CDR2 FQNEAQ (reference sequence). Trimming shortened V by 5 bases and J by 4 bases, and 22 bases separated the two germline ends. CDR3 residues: CASSPRGRGSGADTQYF. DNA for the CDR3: TGTGCCAGCAGCCCCCGGGGAAGAGGCTCAGGGGCAGATACGCAGTATTTT.

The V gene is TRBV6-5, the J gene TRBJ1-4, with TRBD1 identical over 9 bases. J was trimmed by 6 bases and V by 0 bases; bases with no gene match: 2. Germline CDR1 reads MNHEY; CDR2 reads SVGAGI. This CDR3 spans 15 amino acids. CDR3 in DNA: TGTGCCAGCAGTTACTCTGGGGACAGGGATGAAAAACTGTTTTTT. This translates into CASSYSGDRDEKLFF.

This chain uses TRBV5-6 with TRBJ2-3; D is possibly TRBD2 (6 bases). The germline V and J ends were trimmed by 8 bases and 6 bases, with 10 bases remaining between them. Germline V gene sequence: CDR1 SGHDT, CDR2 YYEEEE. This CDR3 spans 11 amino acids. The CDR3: CASSREDTQYF. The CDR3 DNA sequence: TGTGCCAGTTCCCGGGAGGATACGCAGTATTTT.

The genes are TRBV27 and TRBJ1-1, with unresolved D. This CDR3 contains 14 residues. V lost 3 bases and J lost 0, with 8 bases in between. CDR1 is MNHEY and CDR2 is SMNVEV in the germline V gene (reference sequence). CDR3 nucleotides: TGTGCCAGCAGTTTTTCCGGGGTGAACACTGAAGCTTTCTTT. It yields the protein CASSFSGVNTEAFF.

The CDR3 region has the DNA TGTGCTAGTGGGACAGGTGATTCTAGCACAGATACGCAGTATTTT. As protein: CASGTGDSSTDTQYF. The chain joins TRBV12-5 to TRBJ2-3, with a tentative D call TRBD1 (6 bases). Trimming removed 6 bases from V and 0 bases from J, with 13 bases in between. This CDR3 contains 15 residues. Germline CDR1 is LGHNT and CDR2 is FRNRAP.

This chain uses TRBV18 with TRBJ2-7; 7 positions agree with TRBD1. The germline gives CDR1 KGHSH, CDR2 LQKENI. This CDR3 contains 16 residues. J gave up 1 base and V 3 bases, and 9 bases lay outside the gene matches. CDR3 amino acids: CASSPSHGQESYEQYF. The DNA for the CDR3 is TGTGCCAGCTCACCTTCTCATGGACAGGAATCCTACGAGCAGTACTTC.